One sample yielded the 21 T cell receptor beta chains listed below, sequenced in a study of T cells in localized non-small cell lung cancer. Sequenced by immunoSEQ multiplex PCR; TCRdb stores in-frame clones only, minus some. This sample has some 10,000 clones; 70% to 85% occur once, and the top ten carry 31%. This sample comprised peripheral blood, obtained before any cancer treatment. These receptors originate from a male donor at least 60 years old with stage I lung adenocarcinoma.

This clone was seen a handful of times. This chain joins TRBV2 and TRBJ1-5; D gene ambiguous. From germline, CDR1 is SNHLY and CDR2 FYNNEI. There are 11 residues in the CDR3. V was trimmed by 2 bases and J by 9 bases, leaving 5 bases between them. The CDR3 reads CASSEFGPQHF. CDR3 sequence (DNA): TGTGCCAGCAGTGAATTTGGGCCCCAGCATTTT.

V and J are TRBV13 and TRBJ2-7; 9 positions match TRBD2. The J segment lost 6 bases and the V segment lost 2 bases, leaving 11 bases of the junction unmatched. This CDR3 has 16 residues. CDR1 is PRHDT, CDR2 FYEKMQ, per germline (reference sequence). The CDR3 nucleotides read TGTGCCAGCAGCTTAACAGCGGGGGGTAGGTTGGGCGAGCAGTACTTC. Amino acid sequence: CASSLTAGGRLGEQYF.

The genes are TRBV6-5 and TRBJ2-6; D unclear. The CDR3 has 16 residues. Germline values: CDR1 MNHEY, CDR2 SVGAGI. V lost 0 bases and J 2 bases, leaving 8 bases between the germline ends. Here the CDR3 reads CASSYSWDTGANVLTF. CDR3 DNA sequence: TGTGCCAGCAGTTACTCCTGGGATACTGGGGCCAACGTCCTGACTTTC.

In this sample, this clone is medium-sized. The CDR3 sequence: CASSQDRAGGNTIYF. In nucleotides, the CDR3 is TGTGCCAGCAGCCAAGATCGGGCAGGAGGAAACACCATATATTTT. The chain links TRBV4-2 to TRBJ1-3; D not certain. The V end lost 0 bases, the J end lost 4 bases, and 10 bases lay between the germline ends. Germline V gene data show CDR1 as LGHNA and CDR2 as YNFKEQ. The CDR3 has 15 residues.

The count of this clone is one. V gene TRBV11-2 combines with J gene TRBJ2-5, with D uncertain. The J call may be wrong; the DNA end is better matched by TRBJ2-7. The germline CDR1 and CDR2 sequences are SGHAT and FQNNGV. This CDR3 contains 18 residues. For the CDR3, the DNA is TGTGCCAGCAGCTTATGGGGTTATGATTCTAGGAGCTCCTACGAGCAGTACTTC. Protein sequence: CASSLWGYDSRSSYEQYF.

The gene calls are TRBV7-9 and TRBJ2-5; 8 positions agree with TRBD2. The germline V gene has CDR1 SEHNR and CDR2 FQNEAQ (reference sequence). The CDR3 has 16 amino acids. Unmatched junction bases numbered 12, after V lost 4 bases and J lost 5 bases. The CDR3 reads CASSYGYGGAPETQYF. DNA of the CDR3: TGTGCCAGCAGCTATGGGTACGGGGGGGCTCCTGAGACCCAGTACTTC.

On this clone: A read error may produce the germline difference seen at one junction end. Other nucleotide sequences from this sample produce the same CDR3. V usage is TRBV10-3 and J usage is TRBJ2-3; 10 nucleotides align to TRBD2. This CDR3 contains 15 residues. CDR1 ENHRY and CDR2 SYGVKD come from the germline V gene. For the CDR3, the DNA is TGCGCCATCAGTGAACAGCGGGGGGGCAAGGATACGCAGTATTTT. It specifies CAISEQRGGKDTQYF.

The J gene is TRBJ2-2, the V gene TRBV5-1, with TRBD2 identical over 11 bases. CDR3 length equals 15 residues. From germline, CDR1 is SGHRS and CDR2 YFSETQ. V shed 1 base and J 5 bases; nucleotides not matched to a gene: 1. The CDR3: CASSLLAGGTGELFF. The CDR3, as DNA: TGCGCCAGCAGCTTGCTAGCGGGAGGAACCGGGGAGCTGTTTTTT.

This clone turned up a few times. The rearrangement uses TRBV18 and TRBJ1-4; 8 bases fit TRBD1. Losses at the gene ends were 1 base for V and 5 bases for J; bases not matched to a gene: 6. In germline, CDR1 is KGHSH, CDR2 LQKENI. CDR3 size: 16 residues. Here the CDR3 DNA reads TGTGCCAGCTCACCACTTAGTGGGACAGGAAATGAAAAACTGTTTTTT. It is translated as CASSPLSGTGNEKLFF. Variable domain in full (rest from reference TRBV18 and TRBJ1-4): NAGVMQNPRHLVRRRGQEARLRCSPMKGHSHVYWYRQLPEEGLKFMVYLQKENIIDESGMPKERFSAEFPKEGPSILRIQQVVRGDSAAYFCASSPLSGTGNEKLFFGSGTQLSVL.

J is TRBJ1-6 and V is TRBV11-1; D unclear. The V gene lost 5 bases and the J gene lost 2 bases, with 7 bases spanning the gap. Germline CDR1 and CDR2: SGHAT and FQDESV (reference sequence). The CDR3 is 14 residues long. Here the CDR3 DNA reads TGTGCCAGCAGCGGACTGGCCTATAATTCACCCCTCCACTTT. Protein: CASSGLAYNSPLHF.

The genes are TRBV6-6 and TRBJ2-2; possible D gene TRBD2, 7 bases. The CDR3 length is 15 residues. Germline CDR1 reads MNHNY; CDR2 reads SVGAGI (reference sequence). The germline V and J ends were trimmed by 3 bases and 4 bases, with 12 bases remaining between them. The CDR3 loop is CASSYGGAGTGELFF. The CDR3 DNA reads as TGTGCCAGCAGTTATGGGGGGGCCGGCACCGGGGAGCTGTTTTTT.

V and J are TRBV7-8 and TRBJ1-1; D perhaps matches TRBD1 (5 bases). The CDR3 consists of 16 residues. CDR1 SGHVS and CDR2 FQNEAQ come from the germline V gene. The V and J ends lost 1 base and 0 bases respectively, with 12 bases between them. CDR3 sequence reads: CASSLVAWGVNTEAFF. The CDR3 nucleotides read TGTGCCAGCAGCTTAGTGGCATGGGGGGTGAACACTGAAGCTTTCTTT.

This clone was counted only a few times. This rearrangement joins TRBV2 to TRBJ1-1; a weak D match, TRBD1 (5 bases). CDR3 size: 14 residues. The germline V gene has CDR1 SNHLY and CDR2 FYNNEI. The V end lost 4 bases, the J end lost 5 bases, and 14 bases lay between the germline ends. CDR3 residues: CASSASGRWTEAFF. Here the CDR3 DNA reads TGTGCCAGCAGTGCCTCAGGGAGGTGGACTGAAGCTTTCTTT.

The V gene is TRBV5-1, the J gene TRBJ2-1; D gene unclear. The CDR3 totals 12 residues. Germline-derived CDR1 and CDR2 are SGHRS and YFSETQ. V gave up 0 bases and J gave up 8 bases, with 6 bases separating them. This CDR3 is CASSLDSYEQFF. In DNA form, the CDR3 reads TGCGCCAGCAGCTTGGATTCGTATGAGCAGTTCTTC.

CDR3 amino acids: CASSGGTGGPLRGYTF. CDR3 DNA: TGTGCCAGCAGCGGGGGAACGGGCGGGCCTTTGCGTGGCTACACCTTC. The chain joins TRBV5-6 to TRBJ1-2; TRBD1 is a possible D gene (5 bases). V lost 4 bases, J lost 7 bases, and 23 bases lay in between. This CDR3 spans 16 amino acids. Germline V gives CDR1 SGHDT, CDR2 YYEEEE.

The V gene is TRBV5-6, the J gene TRBJ2-3; D is uncertain. Between the trimmed V and J ends, which lost 3 bases and 1 base, there was a span of 15 bases. This CDR3 region has 16 residues. Per the germline V gene, CDR1 is SGHDT and CDR2 is YYEEEE. The CDR3 bases are TGTGCCAGCAGCTCGACCCTACCCCTGGGCACAGATACGCAGTATTTT. Translation: CASSSTLPLGTDTQYF.

This clone was detected a few times. The chain couples TRBV7-2 to TRBJ2-7; no definite D call. CDR1 is SGHTA and CDR2 is FQGNSA in the germline V gene. V lost 2 bases and J 7 bases, leaving 9 bases between the germline ends. The CDR3 is made up of 12 amino acids. The CDR3 spells CASSLTREEQYF. In DNA, the CDR3 is TGTGCCAGCAGCTTAACCCGTGAGGAGCAGTACTTC.

The rearrangement uses TRBV7-2 and TRBJ1-2, with D possibly matching TRBD1 (5 bases). The V end was cut by 1 base, the J end by 5 bases, with 11 bases between. The CDR3 runs 14 residues. The germline CDR1 and CDR2 sequences are SGHTA and FQGNSA. The CDR3 region is CASSLEYRKYGYTF. The CDR3 region has the DNA TGTGCCAGCAGCTTAGAGTACAGGAAGTATGGCTACACCTTC.

This clone has only a few counts. This chain links TRBV7-9 with TRBJ1-1; 8 nucleotides line up with TRBD1. Germline trimming cut 2 bases from V and 5 bases from J; bases unmatched to any gene: 10. Germline-derived CDR1 and CDR2 are SEHNR and FQNEAQ (reference sequence). The CDR3 sequence is 16 residues long. CDR3 in DNA: TGTGCCAGCAGCTTATTCCTTGGACAGGGAAAAACTGAAGCTTTCTTT. Its translation: CASSLFLGQGKTEAFF.

This chain connects TRBV27 to TRBJ2-4; D unclear. V dropped 4 bases and J dropped 0 bases, with 13 bases sitting between them. The CDR3 is 16 residues long. CDR1 is MNHEY, CDR2 SMNVEV, per germline (reference sequence). This CDR3 reads CASSSTGLIAKNIQYF. DNA of the CDR3: TGTGCCAGCAGTTCAACCGGGCTTATAGCCAAAAACATTCAGTACTTC.

In this sample, this clone turned up a few times. The chain is built from TRBV7-2 and TRBJ1-1; D gene ambiguous. CDR1 and CDR2 (germline): SGHTA, FQGNSA. Trimming stripped 5 bases from V and 2 bases from J, with 12 bases between. The CDR3 covers 14 residues. CDR3 sequence reads: CASSLSRGNTEAFF. The DNA of the CDR3 is TGTGCCAGCAGCCTATCACGGGGAAACACTGAAGCTTTCTTT. The full variable domain, with the rest looked up from reference TRBV7-2 and TRBJ1-1, is GAGVSQSPSNKVTEKGKDVELRCDPISGHTALYWYRQSLGQGLEFLIYFQGNSAPDKSGLPSDRFSAERTGGSVSTLTIQRTQQEDSAVYLCASSLSRGNTEAFFGQGTRLTVV.